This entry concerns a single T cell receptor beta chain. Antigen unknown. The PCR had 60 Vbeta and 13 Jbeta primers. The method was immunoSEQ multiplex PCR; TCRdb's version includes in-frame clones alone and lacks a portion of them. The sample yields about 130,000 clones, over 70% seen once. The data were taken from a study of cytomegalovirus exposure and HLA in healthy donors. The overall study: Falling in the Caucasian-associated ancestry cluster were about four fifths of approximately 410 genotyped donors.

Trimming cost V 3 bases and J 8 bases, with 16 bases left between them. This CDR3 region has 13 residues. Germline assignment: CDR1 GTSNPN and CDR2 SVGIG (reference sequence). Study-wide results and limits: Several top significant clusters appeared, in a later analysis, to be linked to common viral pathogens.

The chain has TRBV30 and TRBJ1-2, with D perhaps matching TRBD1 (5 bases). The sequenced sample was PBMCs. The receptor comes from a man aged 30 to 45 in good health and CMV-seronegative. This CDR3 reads CAWRHRGSVGYTF. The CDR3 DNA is TGTGCCTGGAGGCACCGGGGGTCCGTAGGCTACACCTTC.